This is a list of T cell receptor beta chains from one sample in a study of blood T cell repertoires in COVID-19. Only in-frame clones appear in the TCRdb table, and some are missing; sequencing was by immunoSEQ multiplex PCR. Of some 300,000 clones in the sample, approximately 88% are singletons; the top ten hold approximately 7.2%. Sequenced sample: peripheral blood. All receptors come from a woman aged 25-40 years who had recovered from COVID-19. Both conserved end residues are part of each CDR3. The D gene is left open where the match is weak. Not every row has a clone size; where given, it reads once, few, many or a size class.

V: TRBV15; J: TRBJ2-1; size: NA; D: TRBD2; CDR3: CATSKGLAEYNEQFF; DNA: TGTGCCACCAGCAAGGGACTAGCGGAGTACAATGAGCAGTTCTTC
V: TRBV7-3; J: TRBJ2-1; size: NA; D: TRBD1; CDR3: CASSLNRGQDEQFF; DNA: TGTGCCAGCAGCTTAAACAGGGGGCAGGATGAGCAGTTCTTC
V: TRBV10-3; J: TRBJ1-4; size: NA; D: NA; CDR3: CAISEGSATNEKLFF; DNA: TGTGCCATCAGTGAGGGTAGCGCAACTAATGAAAAACTGTTTTTT
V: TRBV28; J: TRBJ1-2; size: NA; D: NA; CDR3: CASSYGREIGYTF; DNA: TGTGCCAGCAGCTACGGACGGGAGATCGGCTACACCTTC
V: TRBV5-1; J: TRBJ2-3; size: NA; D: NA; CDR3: CASSLGGLASTDTQYF; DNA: TGCGCCAGCAGCTTGGGGGGACTCGCTAGCACAGATACGCAGTATTTT
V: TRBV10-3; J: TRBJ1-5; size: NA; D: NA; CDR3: CAISERGNEPQHF; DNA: TGTGCCATCAGTGAGCGAGGCAACGAGCCCCAGCATTTT
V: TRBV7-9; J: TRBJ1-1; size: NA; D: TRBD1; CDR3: CASSYGQGAFAEAFF; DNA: TGTGCCAGCAGCTACGGACAGGGGGCGTTCGCTGAAGCTTTCTTT
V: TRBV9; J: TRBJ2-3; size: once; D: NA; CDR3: CASSVEEGRTDTQYF; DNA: TGTGCCAGCAGCGTAGAAGAGGGCCGCACAGATACGCAGTATTTT
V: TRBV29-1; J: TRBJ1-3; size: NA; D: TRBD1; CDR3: CSVRTGIGGNTIYF; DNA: TGCAGCGTGCGGACAGGAATTGGAGGAAACACCATATATTTT
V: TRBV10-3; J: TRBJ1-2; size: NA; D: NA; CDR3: CAISESGRPGGYTF; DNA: TGTGCCATCAGTGAGTCAGGGAGGCCGGGTGGCTACACCTTC
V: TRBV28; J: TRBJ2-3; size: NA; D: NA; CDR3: CASSLRGRGVLSTDTQYF; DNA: TGTGCCAGCAGCCTAAGGGGGCGGGGGGTACTGAGCACAGATACGCAGTATTTT
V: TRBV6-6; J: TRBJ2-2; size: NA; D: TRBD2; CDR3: CASSPMTSMNTGELFF; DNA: TGTGCCAGCAGTCCTATGACTAGCATGAACACCGGGGAGCTGTTTTTT
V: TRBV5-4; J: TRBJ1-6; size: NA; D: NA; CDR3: CASSFDRGNWNSPLHF; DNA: TGTGCCAGCAGCTTTGATAGGGGGAATTGGAATTCACCCCTCCACTTT
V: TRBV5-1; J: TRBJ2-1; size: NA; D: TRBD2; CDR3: CASSPGAGGFYNEQFF; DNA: TGCGCCAGCAGCCCGGGGGCGGGGGGCTTTTACAATGAGCAGTTCTTC
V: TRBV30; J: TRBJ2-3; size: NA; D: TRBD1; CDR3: CAWSVGGQGLFVQTQGATQYF; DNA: TGTGCCTGGAGTGTGGGGGGACAGGGGTTATTCGTCCAAACCCAGGGGGCTACGCAGTATTTT
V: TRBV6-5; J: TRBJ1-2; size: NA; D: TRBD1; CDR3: CASSLTGTGLGGYTF; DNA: TGTGCCAGCAGCCTAACCGGGACAGGGTTGGGGGGCTACACCTTC
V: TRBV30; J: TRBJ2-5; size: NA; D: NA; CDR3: CAWSAGSEETQYF; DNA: TGTGCCTGGAGTGCTGGCTCCGAAGAGACCCAGTACTTC
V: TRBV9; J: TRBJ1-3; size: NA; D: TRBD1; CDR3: CASSVGSPGTGVGNTIYF; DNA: TGTGCCAGCAGCGTAGGATCTCCCGGGACAGGGGTTGGAAACACCATATATTTT
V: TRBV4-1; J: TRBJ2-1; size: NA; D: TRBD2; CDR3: CASSQGLAGGLEQFF; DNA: TGCGCCAGCAGCCAAGGACTAGCGGGGGGGCTTGAGCAGTTCTTC
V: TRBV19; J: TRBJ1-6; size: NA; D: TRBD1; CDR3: CASSTRQGASSPLHF; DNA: TGTGCCAGTAGTACCCGACAGGGGGCAAGTTCACCCCTCCACTTT
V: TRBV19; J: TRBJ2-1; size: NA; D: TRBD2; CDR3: CASSRTSGGVVQFF; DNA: TGTGCCAGTAGTCGGACTAGCGGGGGGGTGGTGCAGTTCTTC
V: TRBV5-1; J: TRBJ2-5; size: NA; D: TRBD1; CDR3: CASSSSGTEETQYF; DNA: TGCGCCAGCAGCTCCTCCGGGACAGAAGAGACCCAGTACTTC
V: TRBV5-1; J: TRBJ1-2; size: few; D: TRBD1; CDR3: CAIPPGDREFSTVKANYGYTF; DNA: TGCGCCATCCCGCCCGGAGACAGGGAGTTTTCCACCGTCAAAGCTAACTATGGCTACACCTTC
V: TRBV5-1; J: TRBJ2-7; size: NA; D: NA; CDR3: CASSLRQGSYEQYF; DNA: TGCGCCAGCAGCTTGCGGCAGGGTTCCTACGAGCAGTACTTC
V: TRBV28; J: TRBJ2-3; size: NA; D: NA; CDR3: CASSLGTPSTDTQYF; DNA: TGTGCCAGCAGCCTCGGGACACCTTCCACAGATACGCAGTATTTT
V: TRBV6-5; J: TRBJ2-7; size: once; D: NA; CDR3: CASLVRIPAEYEQYF; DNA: TGTGCCAGCCTGGTCCGAATCCCGGCGGAGTACGAGCAGTACTTC
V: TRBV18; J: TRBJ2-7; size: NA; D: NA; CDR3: CASSPWDTAAYEQYF; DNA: TGTGCCAGCTCACCTTGGGACACGGCAGCTTACGAGCAGTACTTC
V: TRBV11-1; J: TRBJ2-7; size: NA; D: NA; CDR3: CASSPGVGYEQYF; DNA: TGTGCCAGCTCTCCAGGGGTCGGCTACGAGCAGTACTTC
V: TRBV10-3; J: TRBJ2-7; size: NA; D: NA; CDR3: CATQRQEPYEQYF; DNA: TGTGCCACCCAAAGACAGGAACCCTACGAGCAGTACTTC
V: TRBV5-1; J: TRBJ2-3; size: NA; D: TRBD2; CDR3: CASSAASGGTDTQYF; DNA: TGCGCCAGCTCCGCAGCAAGCGGGGGCACAGATACGCAGTATTTT
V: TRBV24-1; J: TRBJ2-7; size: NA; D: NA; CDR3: CATSDFTGTYEQYF; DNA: TGTGCCACCAGTGATTTCACGGGGACCTACGAGCAGTACTTC
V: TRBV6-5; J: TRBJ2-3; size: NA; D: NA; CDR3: CASSYFQGSADTQYF; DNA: TGTGCCAGCAGTTACTTTCAGGGGAGTGCAGATACGCAGTATTTT
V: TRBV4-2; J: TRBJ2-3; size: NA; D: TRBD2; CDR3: CASSQAVRGGTDTQYF; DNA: TGTGCCAGCAGCCAAGCAGTGCGGGGGGGCACAGATACGCAGTATTTT
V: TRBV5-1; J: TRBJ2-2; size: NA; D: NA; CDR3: CASSLRTTGTGELFF; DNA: TGCGCCAGCAGCTTGAGGACTACTGGCACCGGGGAGCTGTTTTTT
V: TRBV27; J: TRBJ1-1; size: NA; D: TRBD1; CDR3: CASSLSSTGVTEAFF; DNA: TGTGCCAGCAGTTTATCGTCCACAGGGGTCACTGAAGCTTTCTTT
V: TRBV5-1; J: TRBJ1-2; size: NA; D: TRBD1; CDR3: CASSLAQGAGGNYGYTF; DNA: TGCGCCAGCAGCTTGGCGCAGGGGGCCGGTGGAAACTATGGCTACACCTTC
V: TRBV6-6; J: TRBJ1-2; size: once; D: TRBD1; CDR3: CASSLGQGAYGYTF; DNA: TGTGCCAGCAGTTTGGGACAGGGGGCCTATGGCTACACCTTC
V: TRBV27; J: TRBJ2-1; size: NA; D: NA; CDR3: CASSLSWTDYYNEQFF; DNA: TGTGCCAGCAGTTTATCGTGGACGGACTATTACAATGAGCAGTTCTTC
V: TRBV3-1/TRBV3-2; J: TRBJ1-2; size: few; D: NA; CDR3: CASSQAENGYTF; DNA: TGTGCCAGCAGCCAAGCTGAGAATGGCTACACCTTC
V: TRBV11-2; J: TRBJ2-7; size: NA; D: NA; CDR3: CASSFTGKPYEQYF; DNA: TGTGCCAGCAGCTTTACAGGGAAACCTTACGAGCAGTACTTC